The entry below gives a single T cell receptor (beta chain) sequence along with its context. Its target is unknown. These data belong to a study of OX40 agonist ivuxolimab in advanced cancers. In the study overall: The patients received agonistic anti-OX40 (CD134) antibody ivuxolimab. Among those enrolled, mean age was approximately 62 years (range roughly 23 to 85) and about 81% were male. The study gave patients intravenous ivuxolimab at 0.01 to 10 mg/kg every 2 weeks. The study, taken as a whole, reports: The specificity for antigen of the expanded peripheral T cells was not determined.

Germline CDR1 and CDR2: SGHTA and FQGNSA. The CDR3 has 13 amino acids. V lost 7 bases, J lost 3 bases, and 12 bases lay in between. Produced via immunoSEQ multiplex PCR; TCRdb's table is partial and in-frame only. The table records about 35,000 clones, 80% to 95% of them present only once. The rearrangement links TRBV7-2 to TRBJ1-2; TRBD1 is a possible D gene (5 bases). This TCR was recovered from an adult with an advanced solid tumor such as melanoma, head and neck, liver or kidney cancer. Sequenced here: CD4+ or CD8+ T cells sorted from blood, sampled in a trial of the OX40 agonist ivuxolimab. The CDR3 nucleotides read TGTGCCAGCACCGGTGGGACGGACTATGGCTACACCTTC. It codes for CASTGGTDYGYTF.